Given below is one T cell receptor beta chain in context. The sample holds many counts of this clonotype. Its antigen is unknown. No base qualities exist here, and no much larger clone lies one base off it. The time point label, as the study defines it: sample taken at primary tumor resection. Samples were obtained from approximately 70 patients with early-stage, untreated non-small cell lung cancer from the lung TRACERx cohort. TCR sequencing used whole RNA extracted from tumor and nontumor lung tissue, or from cryopreserved PBMC samples, without cell sorting. Only patients with enough RNA available from two or more tumor regions were chosen for TCR sequencing. Before being selected, tumor and adjacent nontumor lung specimens were reviewed by a lung pathologist. This sample was included in a study of spatial heterogeneity in lung cancer (dated 2019 in TCRdb). Regarding the research as a whole: Beta-chain transcripts were consistently detected in greater numbers than alpha-chain transcripts, which likely reflected higher beta-chain transcript abundance. TCR transcript counts in tumor regions correlated strongly with a T cell transcriptional module score from matched bulk RNA-seq. In the raw uncorrected reads, each unique combination of TCR and UMI appeared on average more than ten times. TCR alpha and beta repertoires were quantitatively compared across multiple tumor regions, matched nontumor lung and blood in non-small cell lung cancer. The study linked features of the TCR repertoire to counts of nonsynonymous mutations, which were determined by whole-exome sequencing of tumor tissue. Both alpha and beta chains were TCR-sequenced in samples taken at surgery, namely 220 tumor regions, around 64 matched nontumor lung samples and about 52 PBMC samples. What the authors observed across the whole study: The tumor nonsynonymous mutation count correlated with the number of expanded intratumoral alpha and beta TCRs. Additional single-cell paired TCR alpha and beta sequencing was considered necessary to confirm, at a functional level, the hypothesis that regional TCRs recognize regional mutations. TCR-seq coverage of tumor T cells was estimated to be only roughly 7% for alpha chains and about 13% for beta chains. Counts of ubiquitous and regional expanded TCRs were found to correlate with counts of ubiquitous and regional nonsynonymous mutations, respectively.

Library preparation was by 5' RACE. TCRdb shows the sequencer as NextSeq 500. The TCR library protocol attached a unique molecular identifier to each TCR cDNA molecule to allow correction of PCR and sequencing errors. Per the source publication's procedure: TCR identification, UMI-based error correction and CDR3 extraction were all carried out with Decombinator tools. Expanded TCRs were defined as those above a frequency of 2 per 1,000, corresponding to the top 1% of the tumor frequency distribution. Expanded tumor TCRs statistically deemed absent (corrected P<0.05) from at least one tumor region were classed as regional, and all other expanded tumor TCRs were classed as ubiquitous. Rényi diversity was computed with the R vegan package after subsampling each repertoire 100 times to 5,000 TCRs. To build CDR3 similarity networks, amino acid triplet string-kernel similarity was used, and CDR3s were connected when their pairwise similarity was above 0.82. The public reads were reanalyzed by TCRdb: fastp trimming at Q25, MiXCR alignment, in-frame beta chains only. For every CDR3 protein sequence, its rows merge into one entry that carries the most common genes and DNA. TCRdb's processing, not the authors' own work, is the source of the V and J calls. This sample comprises about 4,900 distinct CDR3 sequences, over 20% of them detected only once. The ten largest make up 9% to 10% of the sample.

From its cysteine to its phenylalanine, the CDR3 spans 11 amino acids. Only the CDR3 portion is preserved as DNA: 33 bases, with reading frame beginning at the first base. V is pared back by 7 bases and J by 0 bases, with 6 bases lying between the germline termini. CDR1 and CDR2, looked up from the germline V gene, are SQVTM and ANQGSEA. Sequencing used lung tumor tissue, obtained at surgery. The chain is encoded by TRBV29-1 joined to TRBJ1-1; no D segment can be confidently identified. The receptor comes from a male donor with early-stage non-small cell lung cancer. The sequence in DNA is TGCAGCGCTCGACTGAACACTGAAGCTTTCTTT. It encodes CSARLNTEAFF. The CDR3, completed at both ends by the reference TRBV29-1 and TRBJ1-1 genes, gives the full variable domain SAVISQKPSRDICQRGTSLTIQCQVDSQVTMMFWYRQQPGQSLTLIATANQGSEATYESGFVIDKFPISRPNLTFSTLTVSNMSPEDSSIYLCSARLNTEAFFGQGTRLTVV.